This T cell receptor beta chain was recorded in a study of T cell repertoires in cytomegalovirus infection. Overall study: Public TCR beta signatures marked donors with CMV infection and the matching HLA.

This clonotype was counted many times. In TCRdb, the reads were re-called with MiXCR into one record per CDR3 protein. The sample carries over 300,000 distinct CDR3 sequences, 9.5% recorded once. Trimming cost V 1 base and J 1 base, with 10 bases left between them. CDR1 is SGHTA, CDR2 FQGNSA, per germline. This CDR3 has 15 amino acids. This receptor was obtained from a human donor in good health (CMV status not recorded). Some clones in this sample may be carry-over from other donors' samples. This sequence joins TRBV7-2 and TRBJ1-1, with D possibly being TRBD1 (5 bases). The sequenced sample was PBMCs. Here the CDR3 reads CASSLGGTSNTEAFF. Here the CDR3 DNA reads TGTGCCAGCAGCTTAGGAGGGACCTCGAACACTGAAGCTTTCTTT.